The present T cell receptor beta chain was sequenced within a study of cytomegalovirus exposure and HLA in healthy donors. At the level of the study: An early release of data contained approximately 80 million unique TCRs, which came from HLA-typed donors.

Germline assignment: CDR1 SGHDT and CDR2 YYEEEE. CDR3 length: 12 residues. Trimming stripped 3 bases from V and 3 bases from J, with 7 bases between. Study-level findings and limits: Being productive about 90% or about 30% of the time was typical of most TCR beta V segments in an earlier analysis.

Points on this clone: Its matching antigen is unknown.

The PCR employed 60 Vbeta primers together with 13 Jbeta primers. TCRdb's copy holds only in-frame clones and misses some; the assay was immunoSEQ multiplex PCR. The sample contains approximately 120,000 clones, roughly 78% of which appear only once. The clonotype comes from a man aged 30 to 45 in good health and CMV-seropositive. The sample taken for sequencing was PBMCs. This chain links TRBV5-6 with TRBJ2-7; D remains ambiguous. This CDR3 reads CASSSFGYEQYF. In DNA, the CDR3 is TGTGCCAGCAGCTCTTTCGGCTACGAGCAGTACTTC.